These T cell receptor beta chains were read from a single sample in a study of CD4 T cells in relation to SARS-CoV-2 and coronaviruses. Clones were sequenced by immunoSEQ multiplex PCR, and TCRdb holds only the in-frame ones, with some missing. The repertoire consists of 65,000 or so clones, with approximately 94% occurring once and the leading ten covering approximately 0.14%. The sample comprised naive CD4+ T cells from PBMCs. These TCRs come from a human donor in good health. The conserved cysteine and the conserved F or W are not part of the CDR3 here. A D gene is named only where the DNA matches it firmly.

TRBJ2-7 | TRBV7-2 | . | ASSLTRRTPMLYEQY
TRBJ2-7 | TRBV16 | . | ASSQLGGREQY
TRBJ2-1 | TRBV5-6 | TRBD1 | ASSYPGTGVYNEQF
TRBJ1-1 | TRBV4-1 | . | ASSQVRGTMNTEAF
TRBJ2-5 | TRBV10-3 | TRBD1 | AIQPTTTGGGVETQY
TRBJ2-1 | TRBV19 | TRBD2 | ASSILLAGRNNEQF
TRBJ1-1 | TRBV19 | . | ASSIPGEVNTEAF
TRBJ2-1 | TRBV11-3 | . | ASSLGGPYNEQF
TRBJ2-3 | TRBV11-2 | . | ASGLLRDTQY
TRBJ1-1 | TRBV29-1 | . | SVEVPSGVNTEAF
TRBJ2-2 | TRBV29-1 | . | SVDVRDTGELF
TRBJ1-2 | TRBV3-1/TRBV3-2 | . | ASRHGSAGYGYT
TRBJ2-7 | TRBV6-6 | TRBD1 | ASRETGGELKQY
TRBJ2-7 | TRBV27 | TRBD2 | ASSVAGSYEQY
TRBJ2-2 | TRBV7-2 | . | ASSLTQLGELF
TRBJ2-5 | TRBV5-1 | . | ASSYQSPGRETQY
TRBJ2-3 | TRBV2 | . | ASNGQSTDTQY
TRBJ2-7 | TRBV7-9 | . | ASSLVGSSYEQY
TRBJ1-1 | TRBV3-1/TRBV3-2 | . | ASSQAQYTEAF
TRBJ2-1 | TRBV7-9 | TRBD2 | ASSLKPGGNEQF
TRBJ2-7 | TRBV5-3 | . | ARSLVAGTYEQY
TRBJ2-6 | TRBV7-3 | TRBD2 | ASSLTSGGVSSGANVLT
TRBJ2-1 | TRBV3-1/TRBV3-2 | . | ASSQGASPYNEQF
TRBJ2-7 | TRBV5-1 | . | ASSLDVRAKQY
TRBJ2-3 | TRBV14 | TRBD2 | ASSQPSGKGTDTQY
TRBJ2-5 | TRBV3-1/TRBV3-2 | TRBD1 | ASSQVTGGRGTQY
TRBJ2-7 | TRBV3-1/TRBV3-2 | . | ASSQEATIYEQY
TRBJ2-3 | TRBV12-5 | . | ASSRSPAGYTQY
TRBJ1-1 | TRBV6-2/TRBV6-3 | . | ASSYSGGTEAF
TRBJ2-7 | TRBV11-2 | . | ASSSIDGNGSGEQY
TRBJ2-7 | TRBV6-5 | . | ASRSSKHYSYEQY
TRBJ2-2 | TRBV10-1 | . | ASSPELGTGKAGELF
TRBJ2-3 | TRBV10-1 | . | ASSLQGATDTQY
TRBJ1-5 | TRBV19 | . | ASSMLTRNQPQH
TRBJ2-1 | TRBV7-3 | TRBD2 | ASSPRSGRSGHEQF
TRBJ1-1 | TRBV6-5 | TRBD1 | ASTADRGHTEAF
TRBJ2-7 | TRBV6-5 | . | ASSLLSGRYEQY
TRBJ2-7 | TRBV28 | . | ASSLYTGLETIYEQY
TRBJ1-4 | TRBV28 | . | ASSLSGEKLF
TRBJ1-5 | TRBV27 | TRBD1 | ASSPPGGNRPQH
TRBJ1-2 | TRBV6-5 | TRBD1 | ATHRGYGYT
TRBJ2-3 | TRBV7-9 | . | ASSLGEGASTDTQY
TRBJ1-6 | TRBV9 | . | ASSVYNSPLH
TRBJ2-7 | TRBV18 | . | ASSQTYEQY
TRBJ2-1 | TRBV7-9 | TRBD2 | ASSFQGTSDEQF
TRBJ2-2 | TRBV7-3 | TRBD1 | ASSPGGGQGRRTGELF